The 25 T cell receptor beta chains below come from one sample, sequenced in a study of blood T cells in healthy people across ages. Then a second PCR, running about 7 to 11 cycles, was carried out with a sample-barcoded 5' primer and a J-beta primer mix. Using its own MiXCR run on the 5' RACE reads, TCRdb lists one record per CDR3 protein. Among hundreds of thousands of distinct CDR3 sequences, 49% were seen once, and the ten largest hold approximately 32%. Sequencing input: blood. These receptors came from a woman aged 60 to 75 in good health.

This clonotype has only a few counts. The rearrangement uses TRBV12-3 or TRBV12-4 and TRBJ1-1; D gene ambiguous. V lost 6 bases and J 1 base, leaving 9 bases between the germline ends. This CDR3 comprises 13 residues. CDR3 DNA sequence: TGTGCCAGCAGGTCTAGAGAGAACACTGAAGCTTTCTTT. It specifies CASRSRENTEAFF.

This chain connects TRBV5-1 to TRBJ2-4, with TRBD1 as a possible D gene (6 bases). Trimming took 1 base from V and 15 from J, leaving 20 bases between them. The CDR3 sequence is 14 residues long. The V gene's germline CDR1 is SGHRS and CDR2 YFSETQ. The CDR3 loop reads CASSLKQGPYERYF. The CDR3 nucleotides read TGCGCCAGCAGCTTGAAACAGGGACCTTACGAGCGGTACTTC.

The chain's CDR3 is CASSFIWGLVSSYEQYF. CDR3 bases: TGTGCCAGCAGCTTCATCTGGGGACTAGTGAGCTCCTACGAGCAGTACTTC. The chain combines TRBV7-3 with TRBJ2-7; TRBD2 aligns across 8 bases. J lost 0 bases, V lost 3 bases, and 10 bases had no gene match. The germline CDR1 and CDR2 sequences are SGHTA and FQGTGA. The CDR3 is made up of 17 amino acids.

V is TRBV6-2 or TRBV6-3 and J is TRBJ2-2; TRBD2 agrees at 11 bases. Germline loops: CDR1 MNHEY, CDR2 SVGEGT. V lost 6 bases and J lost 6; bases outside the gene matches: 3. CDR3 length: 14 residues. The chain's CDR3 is CASSRLAGPGELFF. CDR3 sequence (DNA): TGTGCCAGCAGCCGACTAGCGGGACCCGGGGAGCTGTTTTTT.

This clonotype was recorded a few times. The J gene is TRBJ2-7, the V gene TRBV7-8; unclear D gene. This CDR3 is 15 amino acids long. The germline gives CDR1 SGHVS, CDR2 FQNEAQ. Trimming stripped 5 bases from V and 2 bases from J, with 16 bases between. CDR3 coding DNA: TGTGCCAGCAGCCCCAGGACGTCGTTTACCTACGAGCAGTACTTC. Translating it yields CASSPRTSFTYEQYF.

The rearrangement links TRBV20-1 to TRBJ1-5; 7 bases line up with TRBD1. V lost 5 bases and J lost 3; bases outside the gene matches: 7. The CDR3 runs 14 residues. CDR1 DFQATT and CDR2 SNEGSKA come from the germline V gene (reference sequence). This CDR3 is CSAYRGGNNQPQHF. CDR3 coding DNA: TGCAGTGCTTACAGGGGAGGTAACAATCAGCCCCAGCATTTT.

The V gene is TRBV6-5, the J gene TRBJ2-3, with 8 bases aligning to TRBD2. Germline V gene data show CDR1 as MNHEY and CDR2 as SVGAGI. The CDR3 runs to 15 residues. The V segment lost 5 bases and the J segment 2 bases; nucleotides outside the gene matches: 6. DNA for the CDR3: TGTGCCAGCAGTACTAGCGGTGCGAACACAGATACGCAGTATTTT. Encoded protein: CASSTSGANTDTQYF.

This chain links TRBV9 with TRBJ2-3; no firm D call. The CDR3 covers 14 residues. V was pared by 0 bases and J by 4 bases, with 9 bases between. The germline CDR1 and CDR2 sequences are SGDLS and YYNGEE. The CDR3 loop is CASSVGQVSDTQYF. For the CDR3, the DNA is TGTGCCAGCAGCGTAGGCCAGGTCTCAGATACGCAGTATTTT.

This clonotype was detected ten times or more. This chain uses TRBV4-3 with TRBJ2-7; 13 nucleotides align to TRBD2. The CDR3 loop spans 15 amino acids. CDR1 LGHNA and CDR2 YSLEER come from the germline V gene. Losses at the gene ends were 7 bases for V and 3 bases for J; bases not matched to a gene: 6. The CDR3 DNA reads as TGCGCCAGCAAACCGGGACTAGCGGGAAGCTACGAGCAGTACTTC. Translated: CASKPGLAGSYEQYF.

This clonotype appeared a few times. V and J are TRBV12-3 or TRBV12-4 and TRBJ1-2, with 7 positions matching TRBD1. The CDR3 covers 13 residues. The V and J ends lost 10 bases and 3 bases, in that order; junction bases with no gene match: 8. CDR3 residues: CATGTVRYYGYTF. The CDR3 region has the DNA TGTGCCACCGGGACAGTACGATACTATGGCTACACCTTC.

The DNA of the CDR3 is TGTGCCACCAGCAGTGCACCGGGACAGGCCTACAATGAGCAGTACTTC. Translating it yields CATSSAPGQAYNEQYF. V is TRBV15 and J is TRBJ2-1, with 8 positions matching TRBD1. Judging by the DNA end, TRBJ2-7 fits better; the J call may be wrong. Per the germline V gene, CDR1 is LNHNV and CDR2 is YYDKDF (reference sequence). This CDR3 region has 16 residues.

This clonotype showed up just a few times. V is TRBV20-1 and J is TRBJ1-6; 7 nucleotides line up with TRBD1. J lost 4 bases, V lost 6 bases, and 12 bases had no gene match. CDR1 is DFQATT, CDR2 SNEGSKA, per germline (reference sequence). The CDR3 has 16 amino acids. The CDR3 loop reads CSAAGTAFRYNSPLHF. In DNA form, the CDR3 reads TGCAGTGCCGCGGGGACAGCCTTTAGATATAATTCACCCCTCCACTTT.

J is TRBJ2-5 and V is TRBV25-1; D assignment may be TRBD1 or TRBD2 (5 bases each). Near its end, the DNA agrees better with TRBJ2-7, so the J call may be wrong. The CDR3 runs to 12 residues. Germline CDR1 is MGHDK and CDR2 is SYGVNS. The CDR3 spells CATTRAAGEQYF. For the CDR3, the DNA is TGTGCCACCACCAGGGCGGCGGGCGAGCAGTACTTC.

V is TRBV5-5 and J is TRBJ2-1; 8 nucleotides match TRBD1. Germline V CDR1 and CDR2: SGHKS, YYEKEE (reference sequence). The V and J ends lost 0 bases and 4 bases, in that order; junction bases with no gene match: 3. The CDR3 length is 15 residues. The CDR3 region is CASSLEGQAYNEQFF. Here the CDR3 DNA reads TGTGCCAGCAGCTTGGAGGGACAGGCTTACAATGAGCAGTTCTTC.

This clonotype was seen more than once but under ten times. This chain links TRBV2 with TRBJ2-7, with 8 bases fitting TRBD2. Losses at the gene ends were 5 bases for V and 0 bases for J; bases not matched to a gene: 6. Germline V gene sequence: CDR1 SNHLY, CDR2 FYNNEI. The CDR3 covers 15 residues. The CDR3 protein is CASSPQRGGSYEQYF. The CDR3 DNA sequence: TGTGCCAGCAGTCCTCAACGGGGGGGCTCCTACGAGCAGTACTTC.

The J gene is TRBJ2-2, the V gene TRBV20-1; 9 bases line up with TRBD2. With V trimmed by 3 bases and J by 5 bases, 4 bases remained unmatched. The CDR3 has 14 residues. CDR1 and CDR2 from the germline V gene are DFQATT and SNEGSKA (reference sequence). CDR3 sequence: CSASSGRATGELFF. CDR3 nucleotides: TGCAGTGCTAGTAGCGGGAGAGCGACCGGGGAGCTGTTTTTT.

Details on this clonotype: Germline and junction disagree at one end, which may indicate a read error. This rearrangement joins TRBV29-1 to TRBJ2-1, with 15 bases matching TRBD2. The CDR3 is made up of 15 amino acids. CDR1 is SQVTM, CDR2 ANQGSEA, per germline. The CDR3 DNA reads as TGCAGCGCTGAAGGACTAGCGGGAGGGCCCAATGAGCAGTTCTTC. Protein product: CSAEGLAGGPNEQFF.

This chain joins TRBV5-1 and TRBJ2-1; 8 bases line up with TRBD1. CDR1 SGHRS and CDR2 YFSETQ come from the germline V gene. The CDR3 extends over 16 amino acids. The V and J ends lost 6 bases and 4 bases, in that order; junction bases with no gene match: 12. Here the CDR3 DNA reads TGCGCCAGCAAAAAAGTCCCGACAGGGGCTTACAATGAGCAGTTCTTC. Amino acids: CASKKVPTGAYNEQFF.

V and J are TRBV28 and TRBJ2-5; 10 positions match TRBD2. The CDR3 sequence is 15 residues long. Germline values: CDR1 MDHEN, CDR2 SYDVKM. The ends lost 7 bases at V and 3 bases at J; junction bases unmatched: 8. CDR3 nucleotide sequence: TGTGCCAGCACCCGCATGAGCGGGAGGGAAGAGACCCAGTACTTC. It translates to CASTRMSGREETQYF.

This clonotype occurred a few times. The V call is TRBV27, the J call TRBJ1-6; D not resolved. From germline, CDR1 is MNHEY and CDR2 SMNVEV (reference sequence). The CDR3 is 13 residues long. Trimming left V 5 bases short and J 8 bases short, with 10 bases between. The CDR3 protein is CASSVGMDSPLHF. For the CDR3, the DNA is TGTGCCAGCAGTGTCGGAATGGATTCACCCCTCCACTTT.

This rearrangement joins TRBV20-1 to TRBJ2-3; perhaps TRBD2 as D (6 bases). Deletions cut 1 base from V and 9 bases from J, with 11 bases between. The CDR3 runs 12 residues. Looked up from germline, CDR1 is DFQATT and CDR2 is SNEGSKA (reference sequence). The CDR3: CSARVGGRTQYF. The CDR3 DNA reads TGCAGTGCTAGAGTCGGGGGACGGACGCAGTATTTT.

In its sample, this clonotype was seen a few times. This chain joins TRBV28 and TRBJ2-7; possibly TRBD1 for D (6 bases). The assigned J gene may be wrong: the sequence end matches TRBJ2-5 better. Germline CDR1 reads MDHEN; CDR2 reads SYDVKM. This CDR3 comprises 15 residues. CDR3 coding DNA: TGTGCCAGCAGCCCTGGAGTCGGGACAAGGGAGACCCAGTACTTC. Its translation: CASSPGVGTRETQYF.

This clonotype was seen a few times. The CDR3, as DNA: TGTGCCAGCAGCCAAAGGGATAAGGACTATGGCTACACCTTC. Encoded protein: CASSQRDKDYGYTF. The genes are TRBV4-2 and TRBJ1-2; no reliable D call. The CDR3 runs 14 residues. Germline-derived CDR1 and CDR2 are LGHNA and YNFKEQ. With 2 bases removed from V and 3 bases from J, the gap between germline ends came to 10 bases.

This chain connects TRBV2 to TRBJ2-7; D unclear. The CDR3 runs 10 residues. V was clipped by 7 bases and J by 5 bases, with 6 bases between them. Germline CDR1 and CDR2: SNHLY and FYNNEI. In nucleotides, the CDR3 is TGTGCCAGCAAGGCAAACGAGCAGTACTTC. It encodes CASKANEQYF.

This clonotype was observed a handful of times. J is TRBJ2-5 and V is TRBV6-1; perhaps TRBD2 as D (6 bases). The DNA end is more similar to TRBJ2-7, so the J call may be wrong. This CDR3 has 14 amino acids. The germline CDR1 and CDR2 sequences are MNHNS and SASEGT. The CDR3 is CASRTFGTPYEQYF. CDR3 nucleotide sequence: TGTGCCAGCAGAACCTTCGGGACTCCCTACGAGCAGTACTTC.